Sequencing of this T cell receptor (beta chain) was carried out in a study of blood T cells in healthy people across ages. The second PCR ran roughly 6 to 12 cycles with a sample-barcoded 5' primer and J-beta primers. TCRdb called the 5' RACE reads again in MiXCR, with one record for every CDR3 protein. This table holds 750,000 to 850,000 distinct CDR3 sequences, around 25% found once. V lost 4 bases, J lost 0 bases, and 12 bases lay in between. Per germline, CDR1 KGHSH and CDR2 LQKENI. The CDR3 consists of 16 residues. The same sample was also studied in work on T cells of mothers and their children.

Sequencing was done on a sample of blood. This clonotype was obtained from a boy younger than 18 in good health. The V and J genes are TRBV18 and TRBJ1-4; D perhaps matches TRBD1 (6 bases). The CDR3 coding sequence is TGTGCCAGCTCACTAGGGACATACGCAACTAATGAAAAACTGTTTTTT. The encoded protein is CASSLGTYATNEKLFF.